Listed below are T cell receptor beta chains from one sample, sequenced in a study of OX40 agonist ivuxolimab in advanced cancers. The table came from immunoSEQ multiplex PCR; TCRdb's copy has only in-frame clones and leaves some out. Found here are around 100,000 clones, about 96% of them singletons; the top ten hold about 2.1%. Here the sequenced sample was CD4+ or CD8+ T cells sorted from blood, taken in a trial of the OX40 agonist ivuxolimab. These receptors all stem from an adult with an advanced solid tumor such as melanoma, head and neck, liver or kidney cancer. Each CDR3 is given with its conserved first and last residue. Fields, in order: clone size, V gene, J gene, CDR3 protein. Clone size is stated in some rows and not others, as once, few, many or a class when expanded.

few	TRBV19	TRBJ1-5	CASRAALLSNQPQHF
NA	TRBV4-1	TRBJ1-6	CASSQAGRGFNSPLHF
NA	TRBV4-3	TRBJ2-7	CASSQDSLRDSGQYF
NA	TRBV6-5	TRBJ2-7	CASSEGVPYEQYF
NA	TRBV9	TRBJ2-3	CASSALDLTDTQYF
NA	TRBV6-4	TRBJ1-1	CASSDVRGEGNTEAFF
NA	TRBV9	TRBJ2-3	CASSVEGLAGVVDTQYF
NA	TRBV28	TRBJ2-7	CASSLVGLAPEQYF
NA	TRBV27	TRBJ2-2	CASISRVLDGTGELFF
NA	TRBV27	TRBJ1-1	CASRGSGGGLNTEAFF
NA	TRBV5-4	TRBJ2-7	CASSHGTTYEQYF
NA	TRBV4-3	TRBJ2-7	CASSQEGSSGVHEQYF
NA	TRBV6-5	TRBJ2-7	CASSYLAAGGSYEQYF
NA	TRBV10-3	TRBJ2-1	CAISPLGVGGNEQFF
NA	TRBV28	TRBJ2-7	CASTPGRGLYEQYF
NA	TRBV28	TRBJ2-7	CASSFMSEGEQYF
NA	TRBV15	TRBJ1-2	CATSAFGGPARGYTF
once	TRBV27	TRBJ2-7	CASSWAGHRDYEQYF
NA	TRBV5-6	TRBJ1-6	CASSNLVGQGSSYNSPLHF
NA	TRBV7-8	TRBJ2-7	CASSFPTSGRAVSYEQYF
NA	TRBV29-1	TRBJ2-7	CSVGVNEQYF
NA	TRBV5-1	TRBJ1-1	CASSLGAEAFF
NA	TRBV4-1	TRBJ1-1	CASSLTQGAGEAFF
NA	TRBV27	TRBJ2-7	CASSFASGTEQYF
NA	TRBV5-1	TRBJ1-1	CASSLASGVNTEAFF
NA	TRBV6-5	TRBJ2-4	CASSTTQVAKNIQYF
NA	TRBV28	TRBJ2-1	CASTPEGSASYNEQFF
once	TRBV7-9	TRBJ2-7	CASSATGDYEQYF
NA	TRBV27	TRBJ1-2	CASYQPGVYGYTF
NA	TRBV6-1	TRBJ2-3	CASSEDRITDTQYF
NA	TRBV15	TRBJ2-3	CATGETSGLSDTQYF
NA	TRBV11-1	TRBJ2-7	CASSRGADEQYF
NA	TRBV4-3	TRBJ2-7	CASSQESIGTSSYEQYF
NA	TRBV2	TRBJ1-1	CASSEARGGTEAFF
NA	TRBV11-2	TRBJ2-5	CASSLWTRRQETQYF